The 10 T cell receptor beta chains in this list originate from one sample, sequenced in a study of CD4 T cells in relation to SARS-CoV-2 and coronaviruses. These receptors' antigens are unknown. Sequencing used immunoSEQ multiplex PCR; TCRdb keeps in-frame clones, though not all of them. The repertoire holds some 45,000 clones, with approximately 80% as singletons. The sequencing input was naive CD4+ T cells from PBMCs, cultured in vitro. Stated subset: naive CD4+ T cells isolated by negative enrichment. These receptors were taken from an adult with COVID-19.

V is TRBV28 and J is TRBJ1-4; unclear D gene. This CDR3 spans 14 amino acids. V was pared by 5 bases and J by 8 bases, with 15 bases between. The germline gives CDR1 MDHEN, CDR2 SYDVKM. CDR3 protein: CASSRRVSREKLFF. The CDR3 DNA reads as TGTGCCAGCAGTCGTCGGGTCTCGCGCGAAAAACTGTTTTTT.

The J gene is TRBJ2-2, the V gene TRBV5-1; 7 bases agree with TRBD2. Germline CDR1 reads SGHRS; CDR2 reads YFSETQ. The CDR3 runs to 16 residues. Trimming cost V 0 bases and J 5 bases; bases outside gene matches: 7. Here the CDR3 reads CASSLGAGLNTGELFF. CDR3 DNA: TGCGCCAGCAGCTTGGGAGCGGGATTGAATACCGGGGAGCTGTTTTTT.

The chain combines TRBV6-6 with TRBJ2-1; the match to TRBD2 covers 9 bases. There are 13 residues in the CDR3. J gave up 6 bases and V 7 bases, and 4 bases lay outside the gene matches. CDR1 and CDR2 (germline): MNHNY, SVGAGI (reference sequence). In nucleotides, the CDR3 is TGTGCCAGCATTGGGACTAGCTTCAATGAGCAGTTCTTC. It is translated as CASIGTSFNEQFF.

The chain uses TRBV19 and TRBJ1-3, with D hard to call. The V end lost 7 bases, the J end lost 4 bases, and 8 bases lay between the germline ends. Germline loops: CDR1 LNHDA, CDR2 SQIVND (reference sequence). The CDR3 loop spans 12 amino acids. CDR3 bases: TGTGCCAGTAACTCCGACGGAAACACCATATATTTT. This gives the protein CASNSDGNTIYF.

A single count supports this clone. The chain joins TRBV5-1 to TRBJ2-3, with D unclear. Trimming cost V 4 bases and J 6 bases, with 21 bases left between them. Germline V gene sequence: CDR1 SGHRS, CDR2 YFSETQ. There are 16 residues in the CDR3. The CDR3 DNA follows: TGCGCCAGCAGCCAAGCACGGTCTACATTTAGTGATACGCAGTATTTT. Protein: CASSQARSTFSDTQYF. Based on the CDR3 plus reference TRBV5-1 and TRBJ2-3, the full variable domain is KAGVTQTPRYLIKTRGQQVTLSCSPISGHRSVSWYQQTPGQGLQFLFEYFSETQRNKGNFPGRFSGRQFSNSRSEMNVSTLELGDSALYLCASSQARSTFSDTQYFGPGTRLTVL.

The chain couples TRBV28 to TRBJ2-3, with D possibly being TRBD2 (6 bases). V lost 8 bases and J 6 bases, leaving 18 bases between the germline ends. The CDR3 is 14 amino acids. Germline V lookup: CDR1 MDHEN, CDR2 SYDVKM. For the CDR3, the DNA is TGTGCCAGCGAGAAAACTAGCCTAGAGGATACGCAGTATTTT. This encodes CASEKTSLEDTQYF.

Written as DNA, the CDR3 is TGTGCCAGCATGGGTTTTGGCGTCGGCCTTGAGTTCTTC. This codes for CASMGFGVGLEFF. This chain links TRBV2 with TRBJ2-1; D is undetermined. This CDR3 comprises 13 residues. Germline lookup yields CDR1 SNHLY and CDR2 FYNNEI. V was trimmed by 7 bases and J by 14 bases, leaving 21 bases between them.

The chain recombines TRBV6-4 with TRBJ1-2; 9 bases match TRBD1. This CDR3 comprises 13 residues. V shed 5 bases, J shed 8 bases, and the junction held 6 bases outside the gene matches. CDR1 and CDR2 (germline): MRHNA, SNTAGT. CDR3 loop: CASSPGTGQGYTF. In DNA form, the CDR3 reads TGTGCCAGCAGTCCCGGGACAGGGCAGGGCTACACCTTC.

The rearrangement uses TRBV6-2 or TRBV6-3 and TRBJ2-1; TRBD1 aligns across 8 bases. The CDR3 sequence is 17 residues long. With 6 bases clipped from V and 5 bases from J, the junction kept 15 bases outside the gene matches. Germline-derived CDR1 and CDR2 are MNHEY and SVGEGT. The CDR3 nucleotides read TGTGCCAGCAGCCGCCCTTCCCGGGACAGGCGGCACAATGAGCAGTTCTTC. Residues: CASSRPSRDRRHNEQFF.

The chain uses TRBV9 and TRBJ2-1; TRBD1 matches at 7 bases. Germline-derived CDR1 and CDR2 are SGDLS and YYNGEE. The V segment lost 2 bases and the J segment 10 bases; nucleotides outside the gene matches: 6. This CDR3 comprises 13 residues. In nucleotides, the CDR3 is TGTGCCAGCAGCGTTGGGACAGTGACAGAGCAGTTCTTC. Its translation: CASSVGTVTEQFF.